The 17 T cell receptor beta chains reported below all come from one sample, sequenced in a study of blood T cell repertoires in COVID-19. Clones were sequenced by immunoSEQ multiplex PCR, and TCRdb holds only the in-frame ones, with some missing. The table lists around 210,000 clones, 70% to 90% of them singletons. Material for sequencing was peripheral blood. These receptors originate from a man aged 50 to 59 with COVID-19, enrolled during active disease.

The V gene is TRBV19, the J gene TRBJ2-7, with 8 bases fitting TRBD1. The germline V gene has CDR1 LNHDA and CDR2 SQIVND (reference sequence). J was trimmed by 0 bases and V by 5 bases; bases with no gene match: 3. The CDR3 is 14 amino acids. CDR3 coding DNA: TGTGCCAGTAGTTATGGGACAGGCTCCTACGAGCAGTACTTC. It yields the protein CASSYGTGSYEQYF.

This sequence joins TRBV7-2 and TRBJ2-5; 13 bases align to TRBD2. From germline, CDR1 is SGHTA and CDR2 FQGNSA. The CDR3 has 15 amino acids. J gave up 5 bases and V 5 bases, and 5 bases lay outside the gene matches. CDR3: CASSLGLAGDETQYF. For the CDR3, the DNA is TGTGCCAGCAGCCTTGGACTAGCGGGGGATGAGACCCAGTACTTC.

The CDR3 reads CATRSRENTGELFF. The CDR3 DNA sequence: TGTGCCACCAGATCGAGGGAGAACACCGGGGAGCTGTTTTTT. J is TRBJ2-2 and V is TRBV15; a weak D match, TRBD2 (5 bases). V was cut by 6 bases and J by 1 base, with 9 bases left in between. Germline lookup yields CDR1 LNHNV and CDR2 YYDKDF (reference sequence). The CDR3 contains 14 residues.

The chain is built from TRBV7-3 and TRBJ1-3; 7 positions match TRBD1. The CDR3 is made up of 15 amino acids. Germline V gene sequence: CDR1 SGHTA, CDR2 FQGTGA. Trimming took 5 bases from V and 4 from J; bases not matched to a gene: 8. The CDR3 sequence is CASSPNRGSGNTIYF. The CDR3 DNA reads TGTGCCAGCAGCCCGAACAGGGGTTCAGGAAACACCATATATTTT. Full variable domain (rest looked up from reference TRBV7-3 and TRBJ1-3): GAGVSQTPSNKVTEKGKYVELRCDPISGHTALYWYRQSLGQGPEFLIYFQGTGAADDSGLPNDRFFAVRPEGSVSTLKIQRTERGDSAVYLCASSPNRGSGNTIYFGEGSWLTVV.

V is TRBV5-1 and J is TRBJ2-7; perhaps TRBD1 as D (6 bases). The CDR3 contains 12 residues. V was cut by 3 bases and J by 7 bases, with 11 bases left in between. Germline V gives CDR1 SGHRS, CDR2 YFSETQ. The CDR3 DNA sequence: TGCGCCAGCAGCTCATCAGGGGTTGAGCAGTACTTC. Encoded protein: CASSSSGVEQYF.

CDR3 sequence: CASKGQGASYSNQPQHF. The CDR3 nucleotides read TGTGCCAGTAAGGGACAGGGGGCATCTTATAGCAATCAGCCCCAGCATTTT. The rearrangement joins TRBV19 to TRBJ1-5, with 12 bases fitting TRBD1. With V trimmed by 7 bases and J by 0 bases, 7 bases remained unmatched. The germline V gene encodes CDR1 LNHDA and CDR2 SQIVND (reference sequence). The CDR3 is 17 residues long.

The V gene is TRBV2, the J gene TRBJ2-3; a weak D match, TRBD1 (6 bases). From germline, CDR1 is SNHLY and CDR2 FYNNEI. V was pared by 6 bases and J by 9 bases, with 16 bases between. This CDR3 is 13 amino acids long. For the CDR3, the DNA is TGTGCCAGCAGGACAGGCTGGGACACAACGCAGTATTTT. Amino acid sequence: CASRTGWDTTQYF.

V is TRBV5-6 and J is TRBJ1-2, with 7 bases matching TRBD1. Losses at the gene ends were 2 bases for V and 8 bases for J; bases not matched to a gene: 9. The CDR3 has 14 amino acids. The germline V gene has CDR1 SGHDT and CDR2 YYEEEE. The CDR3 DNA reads TGTGCCAGCAGCTTTCCGGGTGACAGGGTCGGCTACACCTTC. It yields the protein CASSFPGDRVGYTF.

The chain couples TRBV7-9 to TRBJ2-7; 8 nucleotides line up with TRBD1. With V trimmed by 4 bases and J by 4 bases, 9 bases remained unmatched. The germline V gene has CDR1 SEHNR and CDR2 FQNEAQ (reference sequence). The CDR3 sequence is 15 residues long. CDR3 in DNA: TGTGCCAGCAGCTCCCTCAGGGGGCAACTGTACGAGCAGTACTTC. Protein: CASSSLRGQLYEQYF.

This CDR3 reads CASKSLQLPTPGFWQPQHF. Written as DNA, the CDR3 is TGCGCCAGCAAGTCCTTACAACTGCCCACCCCAGGGTTCTGGCAGCCCCAGCATTTT. The chain combines TRBV5-1 with TRBJ1-5; a weak D match, TRBD1 (5 bases). Germline CDR1 and CDR2: SGHRS and YFSETQ. The CDR3 loop spans 19 amino acids. The germline V and J ends were trimmed by 6 bases and 7 bases, with 32 bases remaining between them.

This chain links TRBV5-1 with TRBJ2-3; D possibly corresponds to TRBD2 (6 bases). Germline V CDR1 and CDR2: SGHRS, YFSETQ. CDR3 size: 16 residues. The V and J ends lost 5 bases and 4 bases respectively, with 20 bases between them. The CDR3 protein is CASRADSGTGADTQYF. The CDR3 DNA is TGCGCCAGCAGGGCGGACTCTGGGACTGGGGCAGATACGCAGTATTTT.

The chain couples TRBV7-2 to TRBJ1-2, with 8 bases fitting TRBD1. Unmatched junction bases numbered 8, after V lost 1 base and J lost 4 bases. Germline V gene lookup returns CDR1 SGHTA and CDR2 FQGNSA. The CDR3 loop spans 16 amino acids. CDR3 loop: CASSLGSPTGAYGYTF. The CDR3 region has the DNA TGTGCCAGCAGCTTAGGAAGTCCGACAGGGGCCTATGGCTACACCTTC.

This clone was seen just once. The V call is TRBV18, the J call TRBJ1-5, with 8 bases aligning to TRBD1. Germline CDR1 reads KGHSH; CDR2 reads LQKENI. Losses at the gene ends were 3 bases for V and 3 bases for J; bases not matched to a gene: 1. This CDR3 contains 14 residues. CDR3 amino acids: CASSPGQDNQPQHF. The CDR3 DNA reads TGTGCCAGCTCACCGGGACAGGACAATCAGCCCCAGCATTTT.

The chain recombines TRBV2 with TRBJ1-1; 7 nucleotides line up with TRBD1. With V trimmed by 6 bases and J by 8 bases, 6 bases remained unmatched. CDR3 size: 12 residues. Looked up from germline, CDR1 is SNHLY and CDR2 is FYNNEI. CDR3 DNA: TGTGCCAGCAGCTTCAGGGGGAACGAAGCTTTCTTT. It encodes CASSFRGNEAFF.

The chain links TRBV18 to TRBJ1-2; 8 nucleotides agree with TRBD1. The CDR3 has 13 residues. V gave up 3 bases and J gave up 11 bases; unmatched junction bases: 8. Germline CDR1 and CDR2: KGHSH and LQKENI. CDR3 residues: CASSPDRALRYTF. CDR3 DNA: TGTGCCAGCTCACCGGACAGGGCACTTAGATACACCTTC.

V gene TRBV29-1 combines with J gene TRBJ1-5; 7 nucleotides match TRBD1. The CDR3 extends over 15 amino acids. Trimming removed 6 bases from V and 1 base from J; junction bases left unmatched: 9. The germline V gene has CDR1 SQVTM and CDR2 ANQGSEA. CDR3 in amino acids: CSVATGAGSNQPQHF. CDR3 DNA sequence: TGCAGCGTCGCTACAGGGGCTGGGAGCAATCAGCCCCAGCATTTT.

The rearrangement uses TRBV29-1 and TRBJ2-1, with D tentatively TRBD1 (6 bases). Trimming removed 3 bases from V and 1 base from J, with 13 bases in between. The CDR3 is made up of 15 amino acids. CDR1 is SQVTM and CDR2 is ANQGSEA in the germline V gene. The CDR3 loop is CSVELGGRSYNEQFF. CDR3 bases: TGCAGCGTTGAGCTAGGGGGTAGATCCTACAATGAGCAGTTCTTC.